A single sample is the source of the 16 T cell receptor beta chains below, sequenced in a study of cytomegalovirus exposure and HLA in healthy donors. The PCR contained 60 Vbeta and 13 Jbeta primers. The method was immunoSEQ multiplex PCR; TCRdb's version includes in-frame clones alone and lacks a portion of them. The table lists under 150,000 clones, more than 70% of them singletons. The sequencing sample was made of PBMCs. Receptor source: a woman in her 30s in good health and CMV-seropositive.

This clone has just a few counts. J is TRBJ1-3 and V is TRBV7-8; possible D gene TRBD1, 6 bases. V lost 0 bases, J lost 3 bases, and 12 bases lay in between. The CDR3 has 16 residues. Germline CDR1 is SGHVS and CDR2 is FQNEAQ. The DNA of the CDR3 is TGTGCCAGCAGCTTAGCTCACGGGGGGCTTGGAAACACCATATATTTT. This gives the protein CASSLAHGGLGNTIYF. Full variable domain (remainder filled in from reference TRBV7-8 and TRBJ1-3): GAGVSQSPRYKVAKRGQDVALRCDPISGHVSLFWYQQALGQGPEFLTYFQNEAQLDKSGLPSDRFFAERPEGSVSTLKIQRTQQEDSAVYLCASSLAHGGLGNTIYFGEGSWLTVV.

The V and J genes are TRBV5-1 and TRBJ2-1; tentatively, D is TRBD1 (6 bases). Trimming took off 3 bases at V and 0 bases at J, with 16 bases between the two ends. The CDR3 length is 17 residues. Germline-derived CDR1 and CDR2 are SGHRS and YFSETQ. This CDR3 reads CASSSRQVPSSYNEQFF. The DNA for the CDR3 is TGCGCCAGCAGCTCCCGACAGGTTCCTTCCTCCTACAATGAGCAGTTCTTC.

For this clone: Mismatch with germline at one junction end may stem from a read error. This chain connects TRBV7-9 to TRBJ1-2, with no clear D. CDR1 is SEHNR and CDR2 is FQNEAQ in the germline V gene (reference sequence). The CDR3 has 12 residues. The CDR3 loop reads CSSSPGIYGYTF. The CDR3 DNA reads TGTTCCAGCAGCCCCGGGATTTATGGCTACACCTTC. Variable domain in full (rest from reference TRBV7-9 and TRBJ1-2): DTGVSQNPRHKITKRGQNVTFRCDPISEHNRLYWYRQTLGQGPEFLTYFQNEAQLEKSRLLSDRFSAERPKGSFSTLEIQRTEQGDSAMYLCSSSPGIYGYTFGSGTRLTVV.

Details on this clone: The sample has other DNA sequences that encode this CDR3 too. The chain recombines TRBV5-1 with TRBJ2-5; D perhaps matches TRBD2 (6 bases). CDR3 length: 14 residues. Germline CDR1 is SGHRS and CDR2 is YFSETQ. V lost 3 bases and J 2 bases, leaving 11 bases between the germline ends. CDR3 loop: CASSSGTPQETQYF. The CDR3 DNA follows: TGCGCCAGCAGCTCCGGGACTCCACAAGAGACCCAGTACTTC. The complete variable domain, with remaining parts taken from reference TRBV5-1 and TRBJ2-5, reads KAGVTQTPRYLIKTRGQQVTLSCSPISGHRSVSWYQQTPGQGLQFLFEYFSETQRNKGNFPGRFSGRQFSNSRSEMNVSTLELGDSALYLCASSSGTPQETQYFGPGTRLLVL.

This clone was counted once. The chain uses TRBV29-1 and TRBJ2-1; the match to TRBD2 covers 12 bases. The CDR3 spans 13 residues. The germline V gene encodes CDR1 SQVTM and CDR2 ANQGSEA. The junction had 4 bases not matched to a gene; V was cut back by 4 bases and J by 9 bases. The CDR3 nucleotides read TGCAGCGTTGGGACTAGCGGGGTCGGTGAGCAGTTCTTC. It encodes CSVGTSGVGEQFF.

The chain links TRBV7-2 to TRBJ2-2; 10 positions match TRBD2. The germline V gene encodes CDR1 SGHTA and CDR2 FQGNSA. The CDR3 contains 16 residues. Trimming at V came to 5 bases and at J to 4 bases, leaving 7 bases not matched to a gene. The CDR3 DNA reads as TGTGCCAGCAGCCTCGTAGCGGGAGGCGTCACCGGGGAGCTGTTTTTT. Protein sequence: CASSLVAGGVTGELFF.

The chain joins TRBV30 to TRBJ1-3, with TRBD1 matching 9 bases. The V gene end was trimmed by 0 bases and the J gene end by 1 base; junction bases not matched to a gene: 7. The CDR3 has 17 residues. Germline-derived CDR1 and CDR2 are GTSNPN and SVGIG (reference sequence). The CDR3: CAWSVFVDRGSGNTIYF. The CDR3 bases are TGTGCCTGGAGTGTATTTGTGGACAGGGGTTCTGGAAACACCATATATTTT.

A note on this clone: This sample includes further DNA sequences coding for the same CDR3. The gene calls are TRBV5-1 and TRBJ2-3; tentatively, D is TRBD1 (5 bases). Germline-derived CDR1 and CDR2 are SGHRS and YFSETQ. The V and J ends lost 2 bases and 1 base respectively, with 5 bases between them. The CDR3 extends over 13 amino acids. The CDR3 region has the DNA TGCGCCAGCAGCTTAGGGGGCACAGATACGCAGTATTTT. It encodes CASSLGGTDTQYF.

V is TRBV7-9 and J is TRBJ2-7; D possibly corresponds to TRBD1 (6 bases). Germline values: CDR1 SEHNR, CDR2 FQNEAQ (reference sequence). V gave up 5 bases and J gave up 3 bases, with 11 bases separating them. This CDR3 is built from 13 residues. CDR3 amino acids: CASSPPGVYEQYF. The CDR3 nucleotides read TGTGCCAGCAGCCCGCCAGGGGTCTACGAGCAGTACTTC. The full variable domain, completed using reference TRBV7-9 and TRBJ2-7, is DTGVSQNPRHKITKRGQNVTFRCDPISEHNRLYWYRQTLGQGPEFLTYFQNEAQLEKSRLLSDRFSAERPKGSFSTLEIQRTEQGDSAMYLCASSPPGVYEQYFGPGTRLTVT.

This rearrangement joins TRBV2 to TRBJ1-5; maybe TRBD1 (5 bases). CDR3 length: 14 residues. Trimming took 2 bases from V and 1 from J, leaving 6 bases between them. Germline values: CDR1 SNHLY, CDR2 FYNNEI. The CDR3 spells CASSEQGSNQPQHF. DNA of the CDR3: TGTGCCAGCAGTGAACAGGGAAGCAATCAGCCCCAGCATTTT.

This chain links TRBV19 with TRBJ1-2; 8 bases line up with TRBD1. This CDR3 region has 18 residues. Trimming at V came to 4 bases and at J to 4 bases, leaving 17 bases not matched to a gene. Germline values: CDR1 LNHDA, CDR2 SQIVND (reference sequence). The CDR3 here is CASSTSGTGPRLGYGYTF. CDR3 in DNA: TGTGCCAGTAGTACGTCCGGGACAGGTCCCCGCCTAGGCTATGGCTACACCTTC.

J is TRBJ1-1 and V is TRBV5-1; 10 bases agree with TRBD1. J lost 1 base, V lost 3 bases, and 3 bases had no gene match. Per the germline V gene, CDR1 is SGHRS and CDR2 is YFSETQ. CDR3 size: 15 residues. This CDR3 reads CASSWGTGANTEAFF. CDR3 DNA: TGCGCCAGCAGCTGGGGGACAGGGGCGAACACTGAAGCTTTCTTT.

The DNA of the CDR3 is TGTGCCTGGGCCGACGGCGGGGTTGAAAAACTGTTTTTT. This sequence encodes CAWADGGVEKLFF. This chain joins TRBV30 and TRBJ1-4; unclear D gene. In germline, CDR1 is GTSNPN, CDR2 SVGIG (reference sequence). Trimming removed 5 bases at V and 7 bases at J, with 14 bases between. This CDR3 has 13 amino acids.

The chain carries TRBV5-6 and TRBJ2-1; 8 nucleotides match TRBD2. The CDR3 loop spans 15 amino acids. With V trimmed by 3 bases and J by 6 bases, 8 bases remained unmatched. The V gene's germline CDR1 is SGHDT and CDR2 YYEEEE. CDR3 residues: CASSSYGTRGNEQFF. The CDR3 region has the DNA TGTGCCAGCAGCTCCTACGGGACTAGAGGCAATGAGCAGTTCTTC.

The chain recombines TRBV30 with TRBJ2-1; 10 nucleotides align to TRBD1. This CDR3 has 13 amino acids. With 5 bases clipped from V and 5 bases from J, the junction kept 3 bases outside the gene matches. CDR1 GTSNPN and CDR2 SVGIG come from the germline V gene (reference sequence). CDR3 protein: CAWGTGADNEQFF. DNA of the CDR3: TGTGCCTGGGGGACAGGGGCTGACAATGAGCAGTTCTTC.

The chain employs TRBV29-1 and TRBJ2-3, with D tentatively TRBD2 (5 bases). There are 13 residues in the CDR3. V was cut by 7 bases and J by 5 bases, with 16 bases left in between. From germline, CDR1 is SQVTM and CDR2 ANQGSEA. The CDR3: CSGGLSRRDTQYF. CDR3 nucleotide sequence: TGCAGCGGAGGACTCTCCCGAAGAGATACGCAGTATTTT.